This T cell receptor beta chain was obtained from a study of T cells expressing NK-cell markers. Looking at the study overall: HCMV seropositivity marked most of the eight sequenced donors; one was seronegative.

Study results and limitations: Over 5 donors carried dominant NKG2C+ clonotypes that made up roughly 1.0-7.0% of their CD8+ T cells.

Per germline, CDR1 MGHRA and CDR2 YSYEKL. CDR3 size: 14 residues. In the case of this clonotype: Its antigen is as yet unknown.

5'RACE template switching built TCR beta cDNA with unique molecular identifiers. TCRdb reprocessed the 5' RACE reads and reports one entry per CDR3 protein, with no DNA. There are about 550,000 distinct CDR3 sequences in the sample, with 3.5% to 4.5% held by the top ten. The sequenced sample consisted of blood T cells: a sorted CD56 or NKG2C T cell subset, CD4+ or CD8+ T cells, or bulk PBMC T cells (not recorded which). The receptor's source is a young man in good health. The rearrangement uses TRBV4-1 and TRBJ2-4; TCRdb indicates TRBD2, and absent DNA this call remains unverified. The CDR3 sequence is CASSQDGERGIQYF.